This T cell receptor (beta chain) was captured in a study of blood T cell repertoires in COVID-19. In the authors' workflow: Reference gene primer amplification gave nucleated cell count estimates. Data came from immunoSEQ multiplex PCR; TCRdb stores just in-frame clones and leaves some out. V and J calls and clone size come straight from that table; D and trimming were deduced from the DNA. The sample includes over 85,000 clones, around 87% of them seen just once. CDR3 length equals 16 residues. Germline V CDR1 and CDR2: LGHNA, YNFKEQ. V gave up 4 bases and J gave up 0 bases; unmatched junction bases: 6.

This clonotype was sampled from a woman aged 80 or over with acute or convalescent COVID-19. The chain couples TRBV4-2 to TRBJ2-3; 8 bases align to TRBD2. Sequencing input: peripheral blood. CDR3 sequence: CASSPHSGTSTDTQYF. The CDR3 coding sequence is TGTGCCAGCAGCCCACATAGCGGGACTAGCACAGATACGCAGTATTTT.